These 27 T cell receptor beta chains came from one sample sequenced in a study of blood T cell repertoires in COVID-19. Clones were read by immunoSEQ multiplex PCR, and TCRdb kept only the in-frame ones, dropping some. Among about 270,000 clones listed, roughly 86% were seen once. The sequencing sample was made of peripheral blood. These TCRs come from a man aged 40-49 years with active or convalescent COVID-19.

The CDR3 DNA follows: TGCGCCAGCAGCTTTATTTGGGACACCTCCTACGAGCAGTACTTC. It encodes CASSFIWDTSYEQYF. The gene calls are TRBV5-1 and TRBJ2-7; maybe TRBD1 (6 bases). The CDR3 runs 15 residues. In germline, CDR1 is SGHRS, CDR2 YFSETQ. Deletions cut 2 bases from V and 0 bases from J, with 12 bases between.

V gene TRBV4-1 combines with J gene TRBJ1-3; D remains ambiguous. The germline V gene has CDR1 MGHRA and CDR2 YSYEKL. V shed 2 bases and J shed 4 bases, with 15 bases lying between them. The CDR3 is made up of 16 amino acids. CDR3 bases: TGCGCCAGCAGCCAACTGGGAGGCGGAGCCGGAAACACCATATATTTT. It encodes CASSQLGGGAGNTIYF.

The V gene is TRBV5-1, the J gene TRBJ2-5; 8 nucleotides align to TRBD1. V gave up 0 bases and J gave up 5 bases; unmatched junction bases: 3. The CDR3 sequence is 14 residues long. Germline CDR1 reads SGHRS; CDR2 reads YFSETQ. DNA for the CDR3: TGCGCCAGCAGCTTGGGCAGGGGGCCCGAGACCCAGTACTTC. It specifies CASSLGRGPETQYF.

There are a few counts of this clone. The chain carries TRBV24-1 and TRBJ1-6; D possibly corresponds to TRBD1 (5 bases). The length of the CDR3 is 15 residues. Trimming pared 3 bases from V and 6 bases from J, leaving 11 bases between. Germline V CDR1 and CDR2: KGHDR, SFDVKD. CDR3 loop: CATSDGGHSNSPLHF. CDR3 in DNA: TGTGCCACCAGTGATGGCGGACATTCTAATTCACCCCTCCACTTT.

This clone was counted once. The chain recombines TRBV19 with TRBJ1-5, with D uncertain. CDR3 length equals 16 residues. Per the germline V gene, CDR1 is LNHDA and CDR2 is SQIVND (reference sequence). V lost 2 bases, J lost 2 bases, and 13 bases lay in between. CDR3 coding DNA: TGTGCCAGTAGTATAACGGGAGGACTTGGCAATCAGCCCCAGCATTTT. It specifies CASSITGGLGNQPQHF.

The genes are TRBV11-3 and TRBJ2-1; 7 bases are a match to TRBD1. The germline CDR1 and CDR2 sequences are SGHNT and YENEEA. The trim removed 5 bases at V and 3 bases at J, leaving 4 bases unmatched. This CDR3 region has 14 residues. CDR3 in DNA: TGTGCCAGCAGCAAAGGGACAGTCTACAATGAGCAGTTCTTC. This codes for CASSKGTVYNEQFF.

The CDR3 sequence is CAWRDRRFYEQYF. CDR3 bases: TGTGCCTGGAGGGACAGAAGATTCTACGAGCAGTACTTC. The chain couples TRBV30 to TRBJ2-7, with a tentative D call TRBD1 (6 bases). V was shortened by 3 bases and J by 3 bases, with 12 bases between the two germline ends. The CDR3 covers 13 residues. Germline V lookup: CDR1 GTSNPN, CDR2 SVGIG (reference sequence).

A remark on this clone: Other DNA sequences in the sample encode the same CDR3. DNA of the CDR3: TGTGCCAGCAGTGGAAACGGGGGTGAGACCCAGTACTTC. Translation gives CASSGNGGETQYF. The chain joins TRBV2 to TRBJ2-5, with D possibly matching TRBD2 (6 bases). With 4 bases removed from V and 5 bases from J, the gap between germline ends came to 11 bases. The germline V gene has CDR1 SNHLY and CDR2 FYNNEI. The CDR3 has 13 amino acids.

This chain uses TRBV12-3 or TRBV12-4 with TRBJ2-1, with D possibly being TRBD1 (6 bases). The V gene lost 6 bases and the J gene lost 6 bases, with 9 bases spanning the gap. The CDR3 extends over 12 amino acids. In nucleotides, the CDR3 is TGTGCCAGCAGGTGGACAGCCAATGAGCAGTTCTTC. Translated: CASRWTANEQFF.

The genes are TRBV19 and TRBJ2-3; 11 bases agree with TRBD1. CDR3 size: 17 residues. Unmatched junction bases numbered 13, after V lost 6 bases and J lost 5 bases. In germline, CDR1 is LNHDA, CDR2 SQIVND (reference sequence). The CDR3 DNA reads TGTGCCAGTAGGCCCAAGGGGACAGGGGGTTTTAGAGATACGCAGTATTTT. It yields the protein CASRPKGTGGFRDTQYF.

V and J are TRBV14 and TRBJ2-7; 8 bases are a match to TRBD2. Germline trimming cut 4 bases from V and 4 bases from J; bases unmatched to any gene: 6. The CDR3 consists of 14 residues. CDR1 is SGHDN, CDR2 FVKESK, per germline. The CDR3: CASSPAGDGYEQYF. The CDR3, as DNA: TGTGCCAGCAGCCCAGCGGGAGACGGGTACGAGCAGTACTTC.

The gene calls are TRBV9 and TRBJ2-1, with 7 bases lining up with TRBD2. The trim removed 4 bases at V and 8 bases at J, leaving 18 bases unmatched. Germline V CDR1 and CDR2: SGDLS, YYNGEE. This CDR3 is 17 amino acids long. The CDR3 DNA reads as TGTGCCAGCAGCCCGCTCCCGGCTAGCGGAGGGGTGGATGAGCAGTTCTTC. Its translation is CASSPLPASGGVDEQFF.

This sequence joins TRBV5-1 and TRBJ1-4; 8 bases agree with TRBD1. The CDR3 runs 14 residues. Germline assignment: CDR1 SGHRS and CDR2 YFSETQ. J was trimmed by 8 bases and V by 4 bases; bases with no gene match: 7. Written as DNA, the CDR3 is TGCGCCAGCAGCCTCAGGGGGCCGGAAGAAAAACTGTTTTTT. Its protein is CASSLRGPEEKLFF.

The chain combines TRBV19 with TRBJ1-1, with D uncertain. From germline, CDR1 is LNHDA and CDR2 SQIVND (reference sequence). V was cut by 5 bases and J by 0 bases, with 10 bases left in between. There are 14 residues in the CDR3. Here the CDR3 reads CASSPRGLNTEAFF. The CDR3 coding sequence is TGTGCCAGTAGTCCCAGAGGGCTGAACACTGAAGCTTTCTTT.

This chain links TRBV9 with TRBJ1-1; TRBD1 is a possible D gene (6 bases). V lost 0 bases and J lost 4, with 7 bases in between. The CDR3 loop spans 13 amino acids. Germline lookup yields CDR1 SGDLS and CDR2 YYNGEE. CDR3 amino acids: CASSVGQATEAFF. The CDR3 DNA is TGTGCCAGCAGCGTAGGACAGGCCACTGAAGCTTTCTTT.

The rearrangement uses TRBV4-1 and TRBJ2-7; D not resolved. V was shortened by 0 bases and J by 6 bases, with 15 bases between the two germline ends. The germline V gene encodes CDR1 MGHRA and CDR2 YSYEKL. This CDR3 is built from 15 residues. The CDR3, as DNA: TGCGCCAGCAGCCAAGATGGGCAGTTTTTGCGCGAGCAGTACTTC. Protein: CASSQDGQFLREQYF.

V usage is TRBV27 and J usage is TRBJ2-3; tentative D call: TRBD2 (5 bases). The V gene's germline CDR1 is MNHEY and CDR2 SMNVEV (reference sequence). The CDR3 runs 14 residues. The V gene lost 7 bases and the J gene lost 0 bases, with 11 bases spanning the gap. The DNA of the CDR3 is TGTGCCAGCATCGCCCCGGGAAGCACAGATACGCAGTATTTT. Its translation: CASIAPGSTDTQYF.

The chain combines TRBV27 with TRBJ1-5; 7 bases are shared with TRBD1. Germline CDR1 MNHEY, CDR2 SMNVEV (reference sequence). Trimming cost V 3 bases and J 0 bases; bases outside gene matches: 5. The CDR3 is 16 amino acids. The CDR3 reads CASSLVGQSSNQPQHF. As DNA, the CDR3 is TGTGCCAGCAGTTTGGTGGGACAGAGTAGCAATCAGCCCCAGCATTTT.

The rearrangement links TRBV7-3 to TRBJ2-3; 7 bases fit TRBD2. The CDR3 has 16 residues. Germline V gene sequence: CDR1 SGHTA, CDR2 FQGTGA. J was trimmed by 7 bases and V by 2 bases; bases with no gene match: 12. In DNA, the CDR3 is TGTGCCAGCAGCTTACTTCCGGCGGGAGATCGTCATACGCAGTATTTT. It codes for CASSLLPAGDRHTQYF.

The V and J genes are TRBV29-1 and TRBJ2-7; D remains unclear. In germline, CDR1 is SQVTM, CDR2 ANQGSEA. Trimming pared 4 bases from V and 0 bases from J, leaving 10 bases between. The CDR3 length is 13 residues. The CDR3 loop is CSVVGDNSYEQYF. DNA for the CDR3: TGCAGCGTTGTAGGTGACAACTCCTACGAGCAGTACTTC.

The chain has TRBV28 and TRBJ1-2; maybe TRBD1 (6 bases). The germline CDR1 and CDR2 sequences are MDHEN and SYDVKM. Trimming left V 6 bases short and J 6 bases short, with 17 bases between. The CDR3 contains 14 residues. CDR3 in DNA: TGTGCCAGCAGAACTACAGGGTTTCGAGATGGCTACACCTTC. Encoded protein: CASRTTGFRDGYTF.

The V call is TRBV14, the J call TRBJ1-6; D not resolved. There are 14 residues in the CDR3. Germline V lookup: CDR1 SGHDN, CDR2 FVKESK. The V end was cut by 3 bases, the J end by 7 bases, with 10 bases between. The CDR3 DNA is TGTGCCAGCAGCCATTTTTCTGAGAATTCACCCCTCCACTTT. Its protein is CASSHFSENSPLHF.

The chain couples TRBV13 to TRBJ2-1, with 12 bases lining up with TRBD2. Germline values: CDR1 PRHDT, CDR2 FYEKMQ (reference sequence). Trimming took 5 bases from V and 7 from J; bases not matched to a gene: 9. CDR3 length: 16 residues. CDR3 residues: CASSARTSGTGNEQFF. The CDR3 bases are TGTGCCAGCAGCGCCCGGACTAGCGGGACGGGGAATGAGCAGTTCTTC.

The chain uses TRBV7-9 and TRBJ1-2; TRBD1 matches 7 bases. Germline V gives CDR1 SEHNR, CDR2 FQNEAQ (reference sequence). This CDR3 is 14 amino acids long. V lost 6 bases, J lost 2 bases, and 6 bases stayed unmatched. The CDR3 region is CASSVTGTNYGYTF. The CDR3 nucleotides read TGTGCCAGCAGTGTGACAGGGACCAACTATGGCTACACCTTC.

CDR3 in DNA: TGTGCCAGCAGTTACTCGGACAGGCTCTACGAGCAGTACTTC. It specifies CASSYSDRLYEQYF. The rearrangement links TRBV6-5 to TRBJ2-7, with 7 positions matching TRBD1. Germline CDR1 and CDR2: MNHEY and SVGAGI. J gave up 3 bases and V 0 bases, and 2 bases lay outside the gene matches. The CDR3 totals 14 residues.

The rearrangement joins TRBV27 to TRBJ2-2; 9 positions agree with TRBD1. V shed 6 bases, J shed 6 bases, and the junction held 5 bases outside the gene matches. The CDR3 contains 14 residues. Germline CDR1 and CDR2: MNHEY and SMNVEV (reference sequence). This chain's CDR3 is CASSWTGVAGELFF. The CDR3 DNA reads TGTGCCAGCAGCTGGACAGGGGTGGCCGGGGAGCTGTTTTTT.

The chain combines TRBV9 with TRBJ2-3, with D maybe TRBD2 (6 bases). Germline V gives CDR1 SGDLS, CDR2 YYNGEE. The CDR3 spans 13 residues. Trimming shortened V by 0 bases and J by 9 bases, and 11 bases separated the two germline ends. The CDR3 loop is CASSVATGGTQYF. In nucleotides, the CDR3 is TGTGCCAGCAGCGTAGCTACCGGGGGAACGCAGTATTTT. Combining the CDR3 with reference TRBV9 and TRBJ2-3 gives the whole variable domain DSGVTQTPKHLITATGQRVTLRCSPRSGDLSVYWYQQSLDQGLQFLIQYYNGEERAKGNILERFSAQQFPDLHSELNLSSLELGDSALYFCASSVATGGTQYFGPGTRLTVL.